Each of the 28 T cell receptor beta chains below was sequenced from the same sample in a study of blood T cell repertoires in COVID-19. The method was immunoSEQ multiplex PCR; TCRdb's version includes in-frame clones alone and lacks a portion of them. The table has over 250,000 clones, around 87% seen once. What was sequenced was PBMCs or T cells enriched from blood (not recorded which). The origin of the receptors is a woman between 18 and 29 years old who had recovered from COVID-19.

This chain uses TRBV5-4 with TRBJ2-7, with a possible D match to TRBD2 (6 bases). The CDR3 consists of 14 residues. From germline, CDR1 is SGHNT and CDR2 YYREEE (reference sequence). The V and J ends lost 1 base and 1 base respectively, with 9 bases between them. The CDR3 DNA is TGTGCCAGCAGCTTGCTGGGGGGATCCTACGAGCAGTACTTC. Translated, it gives CASSLLGGSYEQYF.

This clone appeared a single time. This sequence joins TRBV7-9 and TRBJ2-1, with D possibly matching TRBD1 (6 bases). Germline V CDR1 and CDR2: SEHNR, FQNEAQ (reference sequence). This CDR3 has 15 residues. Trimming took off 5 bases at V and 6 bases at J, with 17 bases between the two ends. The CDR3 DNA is TGTGCCAGCAGCGCAGGCAGGGGCGGAATCAATGAGCAGTTCTTC. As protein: CASSAGRGGINEQFF.

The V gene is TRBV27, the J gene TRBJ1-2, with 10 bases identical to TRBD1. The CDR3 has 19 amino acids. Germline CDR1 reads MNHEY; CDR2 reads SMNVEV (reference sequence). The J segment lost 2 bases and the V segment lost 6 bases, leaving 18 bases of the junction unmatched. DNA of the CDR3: TGTGCCAGCAGAAAAACTCCCGGGACAGGGGCCCTGGAAAACTATGGCTACACCTTC. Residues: CASRKTPGTGALENYGYTF.

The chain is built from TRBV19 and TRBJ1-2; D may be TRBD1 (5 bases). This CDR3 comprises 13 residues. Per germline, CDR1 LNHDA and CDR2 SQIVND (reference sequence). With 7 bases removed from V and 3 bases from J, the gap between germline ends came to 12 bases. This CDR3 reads CASTQRGHYGYTF. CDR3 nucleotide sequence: TGTGCCAGTACCCAGCGGGGCCACTATGGCTACACCTTC.

This CDR3 reads CATSSHRGRGTDTQYF. The CDR3 region has the DNA TGTGCCACCAGTTCTCACAGGGGGCGAGGCACAGATACGCAGTATTTT. The genes are TRBV24-1 and TRBJ2-3; TRBD1 matches 9 bases. CDR3 length equals 16 residues. The germline gives CDR1 KGHDR, CDR2 SFDVKD. Germline trimming cut 6 bases from V and 1 base from J; bases unmatched to any gene: 7.

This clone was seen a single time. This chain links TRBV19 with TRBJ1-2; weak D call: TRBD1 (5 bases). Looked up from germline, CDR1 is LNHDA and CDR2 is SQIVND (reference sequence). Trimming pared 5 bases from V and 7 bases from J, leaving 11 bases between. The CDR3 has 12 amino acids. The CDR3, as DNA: TGTGCCAGTAGTCCAGGGCTAGGTGGCTACACCTTC. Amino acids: CASSPGLGGYTF.

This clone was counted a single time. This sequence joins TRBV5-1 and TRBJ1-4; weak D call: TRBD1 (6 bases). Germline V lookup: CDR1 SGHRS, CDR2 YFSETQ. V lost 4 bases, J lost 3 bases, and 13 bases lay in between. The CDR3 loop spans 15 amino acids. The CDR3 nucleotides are TGCGCCAGCAGCGATCGACAGGCCTCTAATGAAAAACTGTTTTTT. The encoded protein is CASSDRQASNEKLFF.

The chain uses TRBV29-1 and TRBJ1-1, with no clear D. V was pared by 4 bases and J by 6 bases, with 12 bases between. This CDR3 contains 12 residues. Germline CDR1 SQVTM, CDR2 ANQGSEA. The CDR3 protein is CSVGRRGSEAFF. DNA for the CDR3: TGCAGCGTTGGACGGCGGGGATCTGAAGCTTTCTTT.

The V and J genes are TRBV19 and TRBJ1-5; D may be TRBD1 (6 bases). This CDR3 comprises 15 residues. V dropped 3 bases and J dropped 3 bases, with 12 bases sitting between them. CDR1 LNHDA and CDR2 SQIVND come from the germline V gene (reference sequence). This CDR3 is CASSMQQGLNQPQHF. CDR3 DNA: TGTGCCAGTAGTATGCAACAGGGTCTCAATCAGCCCCAGCATTTT.

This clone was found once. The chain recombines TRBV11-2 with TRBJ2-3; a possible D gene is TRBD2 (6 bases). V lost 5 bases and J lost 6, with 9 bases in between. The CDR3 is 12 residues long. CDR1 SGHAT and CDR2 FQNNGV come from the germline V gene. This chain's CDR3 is CASSPAGDTQYF. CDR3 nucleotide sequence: TGTGCCAGCAGCCCTGCGGGGGATACGCAGTATTTT.

The CDR3 DNA sequence: TGCGCCAGCAGCTTGGATTTCGTGTCAGGAATGAACACTGAAGCTTTCTTT. Its protein product is CASSLDFVSGMNTEAFF. The V and J genes are TRBV5-1 and TRBJ1-1; D is uncertain. V gave up 0 bases and J gave up 0 bases, with 15 bases separating them. The germline CDR1 and CDR2 sequences are SGHRS and YFSETQ. The CDR3 has 17 residues.

The CDR3 loop is CASSYSRPSNQPQHF. In DNA form, the CDR3 reads TGTGCCAGCAGTTACTCGAGGCCTAGCAATCAGCCCCAGCATTTT. The rearrangement uses TRBV6-5 and TRBJ1-5; no firm D call. The ends were cut back, 0 bases at V and 0 bases at J, with 6 bases in the middle. Germline lookup yields CDR1 MNHEY and CDR2 SVGAGI. CDR3 length: 15 residues.

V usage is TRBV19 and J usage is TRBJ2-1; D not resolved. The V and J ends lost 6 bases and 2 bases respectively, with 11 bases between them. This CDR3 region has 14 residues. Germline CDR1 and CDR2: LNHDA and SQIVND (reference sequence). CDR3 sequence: CASRIAGTYNEQFF. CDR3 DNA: TGTGCCAGTAGGATTGCAGGAACCTACAATGAGCAGTTCTTC. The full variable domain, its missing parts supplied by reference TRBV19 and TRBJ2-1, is DGGITQSPKYLFRKEGQNVTLSCEQNLNHDAMYWYRQDPGQGLRLIYYSQIVNDFQKGDIAEGYSVSREKKESFPLTVTSAQKNPTAFYLCASRIAGTYNEQFFGPGTRLTVL.

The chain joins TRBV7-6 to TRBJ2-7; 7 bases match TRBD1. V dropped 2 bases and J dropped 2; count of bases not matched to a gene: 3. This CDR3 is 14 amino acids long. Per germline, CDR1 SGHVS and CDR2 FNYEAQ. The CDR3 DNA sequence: TGTGCCAGCAGCTTAAGACAGGGCACCTACGAGCAGTACTTC. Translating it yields CASSLRQGTYEQYF.

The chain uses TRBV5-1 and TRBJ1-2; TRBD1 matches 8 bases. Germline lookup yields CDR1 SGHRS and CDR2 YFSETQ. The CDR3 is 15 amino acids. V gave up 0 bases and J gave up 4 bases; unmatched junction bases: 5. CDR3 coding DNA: TGCGCCAGCAGCTTGGTTGCAGGGGGCTTCTATGGCTACACCTTC. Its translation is CASSLVAGGFYGYTF. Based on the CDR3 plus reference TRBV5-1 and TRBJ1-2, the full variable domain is KAGVTQTPRYLIKTRGQQVTLSCSPISGHRSVSWYQQTPGQGLQFLFEYFSETQRNKGNFPGRFSGRQFSNSRSEMNVSTLELGDSALYLCASSLVAGGFYGYTFGSGTRLTVV.

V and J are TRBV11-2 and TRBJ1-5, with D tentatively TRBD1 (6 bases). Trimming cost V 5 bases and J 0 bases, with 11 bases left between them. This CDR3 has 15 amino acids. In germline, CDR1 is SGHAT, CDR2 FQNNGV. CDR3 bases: TGTGCCAGCAGCCTGGGACACCATAGCAATCAGCCCCAGCATTTT. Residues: CASSLGHHSNQPQHF.

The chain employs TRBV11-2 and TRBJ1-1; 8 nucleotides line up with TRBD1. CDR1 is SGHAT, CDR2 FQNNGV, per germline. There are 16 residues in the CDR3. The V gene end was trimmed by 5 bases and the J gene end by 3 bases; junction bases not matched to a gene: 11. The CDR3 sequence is CASSTRQGTADTEAFF. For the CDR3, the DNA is TGTGCCAGCAGCACGCGACAGGGGACGGCGGACACTGAAGCTTTCTTT.

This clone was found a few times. The CDR3 bases are TGCGCCAGCAGCTTCCTAGCGGGGAGCACAGATACGCAGTATTTT. It is translated as CASSFLAGSTDTQYF. J is TRBJ2-3 and V is TRBV5-1; 9 positions match TRBD2. The CDR3 sequence is 15 residues long. Germline V gene lookup returns CDR1 SGHRS and CDR2 YFSETQ. V dropped 2 bases and J dropped 0; count of bases not matched to a gene: 1.

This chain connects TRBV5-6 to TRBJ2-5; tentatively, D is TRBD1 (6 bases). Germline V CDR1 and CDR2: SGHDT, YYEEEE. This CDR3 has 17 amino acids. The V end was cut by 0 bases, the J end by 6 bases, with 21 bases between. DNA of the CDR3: TGTGCCAGCAGCTTGGAAGCTGGGTCTACAGGGTATAAGACCCAGTACTTC. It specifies CASSLEAGSTGYKTQYF.

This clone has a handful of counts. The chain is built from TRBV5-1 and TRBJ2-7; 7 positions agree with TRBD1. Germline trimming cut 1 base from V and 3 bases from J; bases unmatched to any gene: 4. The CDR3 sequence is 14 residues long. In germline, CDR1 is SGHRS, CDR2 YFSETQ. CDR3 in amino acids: CASSLSAGGYEQYF. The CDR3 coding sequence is TGCGCCAGCAGCTTGAGTGCAGGGGGCTACGAGCAGTACTTC.

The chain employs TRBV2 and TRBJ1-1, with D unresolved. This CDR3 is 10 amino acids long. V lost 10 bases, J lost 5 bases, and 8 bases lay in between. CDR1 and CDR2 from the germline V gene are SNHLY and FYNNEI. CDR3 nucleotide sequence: TGTGCCACATTGACAACTGAAGCTTTCTTT. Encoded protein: CATLTTEAFF.

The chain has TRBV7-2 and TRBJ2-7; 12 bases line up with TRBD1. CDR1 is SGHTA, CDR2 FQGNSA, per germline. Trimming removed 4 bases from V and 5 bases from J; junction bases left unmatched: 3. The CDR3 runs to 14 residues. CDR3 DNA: TGTGCCAGCAGCTGGGGGACAGGGGGCGACGAGCAGTACTTC. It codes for CASSWGTGGDEQYF.

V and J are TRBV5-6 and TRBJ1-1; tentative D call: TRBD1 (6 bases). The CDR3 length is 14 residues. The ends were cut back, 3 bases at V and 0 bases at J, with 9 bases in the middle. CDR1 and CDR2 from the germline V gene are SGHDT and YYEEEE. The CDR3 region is CASSWGGLNTEAFF. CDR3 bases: TGTGCCAGCAGCTGGGGGGGCTTGAACACTGAAGCTTTCTTT.

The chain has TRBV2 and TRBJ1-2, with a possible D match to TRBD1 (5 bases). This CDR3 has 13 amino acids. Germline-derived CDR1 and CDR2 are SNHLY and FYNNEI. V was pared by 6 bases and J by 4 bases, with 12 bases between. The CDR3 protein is CASSLGQGYGYTF. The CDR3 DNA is TGTGCCAGCAGCTTGGGCCAGGGCTATGGCTACACCTTC.

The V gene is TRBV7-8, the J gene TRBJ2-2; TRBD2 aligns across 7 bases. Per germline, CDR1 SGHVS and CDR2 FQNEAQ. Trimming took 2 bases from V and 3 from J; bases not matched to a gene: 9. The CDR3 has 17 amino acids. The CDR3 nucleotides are TGTGCCAGCAGCTTACCTTCACTAGCGACTGACACCGGGGAGCTGTTTTTT. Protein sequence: CASSLPSLATDTGELFF.

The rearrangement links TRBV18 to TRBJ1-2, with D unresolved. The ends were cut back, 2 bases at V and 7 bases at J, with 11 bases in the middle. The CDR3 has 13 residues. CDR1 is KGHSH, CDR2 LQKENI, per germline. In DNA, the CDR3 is TGTGCCAGCTCACCATCACCGAGCGGTGGCTACACCTTC. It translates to CASSPSPSGGYTF.

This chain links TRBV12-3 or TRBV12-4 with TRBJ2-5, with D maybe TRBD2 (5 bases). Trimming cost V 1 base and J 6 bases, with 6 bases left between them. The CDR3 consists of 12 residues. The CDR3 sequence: CASSLGGQTQYF. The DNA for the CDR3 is TGTGCCAGCAGTTTAGGAGGGCAGACCCAGTACTTC.

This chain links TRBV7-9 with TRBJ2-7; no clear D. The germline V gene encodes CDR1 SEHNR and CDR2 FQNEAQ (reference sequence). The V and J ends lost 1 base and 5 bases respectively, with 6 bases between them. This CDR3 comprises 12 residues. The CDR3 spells CASSLVSNEQYF. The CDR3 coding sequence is TGTGCCAGCAGCTTAGTCAGTAACGAGCAGTACTTC.